A selection of T cell receptor beta chains follows, all from one sample in a study of blood T cell repertoires in COVID-19. Sequenced by immunoSEQ multiplex PCR; TCRdb stores in-frame clones only, minus some. The sample includes approximately 500,000 clones, over 75% seen only once; the top ten take approximately 2.9%. Material: peripheral blood. The receptor set was obtained from a human donor in a cohort sampled during active COVID-19. Both conserved end residues are part of each CDR3. Clone size appears in some rows only: once, few, many, or a class for an expanded clone.

>TRBV5-8|TRBJ2-1|few
CASSLGLGYNEQFF
>TRBV5-6|TRBJ2-3|NA
CASSSGEDTQYF
>TRBV7-2|TRBJ1-1|NA
CASRKEYTEAFF
>TRBV6-5|TRBJ1-2|NA
CASSYRTGGDYGYTF
>TRBV30|TRBJ2-1|NA
CAWSVNYRGEQFF
>TRBV28|TRBJ1-2|NA
CASSVMTGNPWGYTF
>TRBV19|TRBJ2-7|few
CASSSRDRDEQYF
>TRBV3-1/TRBV3-2|TRBJ1-5|NA
CASSQVPNQPQHF
>TRBV2|TRBJ1-6|many
CAGNRQGFGSPLHF
>TRBV7-2|TRBJ2-6|NA
CASSSRLQSNSGANVLTF
>TRBV6-4|TRBJ2-7|NA
CASLLSYEQYF
>TRBV12-3/TRBV12-4|TRBJ1-2|NA
CASSYRGGTGYTF
>TRBV9|TRBJ2-5|NA
CASSGQGSETQYF
>TRBV19|TRBJ2-5|NA
CASSRPGQGAKTQYF
>TRBV7-9|TRBJ1-4|once
CASSLEPQNEKLFF
>TRBV5-1|TRBJ1-2|many
CASSADRGAYGYTF
>TRBV7-3|TRBJ2-3|NA
CASSLTPGGVGTDTQYF
>TRBV24-1|TRBJ2-3|NA
CATSDARQRTPDTQYF
>TRBV9|TRBJ1-5|few
CASSVEAGGFQPQHF
>TRBV5-5|TRBJ2-7|NA
CASSFRDRGIYEQYF
>TRBV18|TRBJ2-2|NA
CASSPNRGTGELFF
>TRBV9|TRBJ1-2|NA
CASSPGQGGYTF
>TRBV11-2|TRBJ1-6|few
CASNSRQQGTSPLHF
>TRBV7-2|TRBJ2-7|NA
CASSLAPDSYEQYF
>TRBV28|TRBJ1-2|once
CASSSSEQGYYGYTF
>TRBV5-4|TRBJ2-7|NA
CASSPSGTGNYEQYF
>TRBV9|TRBJ1-2|NA
CASSPRTGFFYGYTF
>TRBV30|TRBJ1-2|NA
CAWSSLGQGDGYTF
>TRBV13|TRBJ2-7|NA
CASSPIGAYEQYF
>TRBV10-3|TRBJ2-7|few
CAISGTGTGGDEQYF
>TRBV7-8|TRBJ2-1|NA
CASSPHRLAGGRNEQFF
>TRBV5-8|TRBJ1-3|once
CASSWVIRGRGTGNTIYF
>TRBV4-2|TRBJ2-6|NA
CASSPMGRTSGTFGANVLTF
>TRBV30|TRBJ1-2|NA
CAWATASYGYTF
>TRBV29-1|TRBJ1-2|NA
CSVGDSEYTF
>TRBV6-2/TRBV6-3|TRBJ2-4|few
CASSYSSSGTKNIQYF
>TRBV11-2|TRBJ1-1|NA
CASSPLEGTEAFF
>TRBV6-2/TRBV6-3|TRBJ2-1|NA
CASSVSGGLNEQFF
>TRBV5-6|TRBJ1-1|NA
CASSPSSGRGTEAFF
>TRBV7-6|TRBJ2-1|NA
CAYQGRGPYNEQFF
>TRBV5-1|TRBJ1-2|NA
CASSLGQGADGYTF
>TRBV27|TRBJ2-2|NA
CASQQGRNTGELFF
>TRBV6-5|TRBJ2-1|NA
CASSHRRSSYNEQFF
>TRBV3-1/TRBV3-2|TRBJ1-5|NA
CASSQKRDSPQHF
>TRBV27|TRBJ2-7|NA
CASRKGGGTYEQYF
>TRBV9|TRBJ1-1|NA
CASSVGQGWAEAFF
>TRBV12-2|TRBJ2-2|NA
CASRPILAPAGRVDYTGELFF
>TRBV19|TRBJ1-5|NA
CASSNQGGQPQHF
>TRBV5-1|TRBJ2-3|NA
CASSLFSGTGDRDTQYF
>TRBV12-3/TRBV12-4|TRBJ1-1|NA
CASTEQGAAEAFF
>TRBV5-1|TRBJ2-1|NA
CASSFALAGGRHEQFF
>TRBV7-2|TRBJ1-1|NA
CASSLRPGQGAWEAFF
>TRBV6-2/TRBV6-3|TRBJ1-5|NA
CASSYQSGANQPQHF